The 27 T cell receptor beta chains below come from one sample, sequenced in a study of cytomegalovirus exposure and HLA in healthy donors. Amplification used 60 Vbeta primers and 13 Jbeta primers. Assay: immunoSEQ multiplex PCR; the TCRdb copy retains only in-frame clones and omits some. The table shows roughly 140,000 clones, with 76% occurring only once. The source material was PBMCs. These receptors came from a young man in good health and CMV-seronegative.

V is TRBV10-2 and J is TRBJ1-5, with 8 bases that match TRBD1. This CDR3 contains 14 residues. The germline V gene has CDR1 WSHSY and CDR2 SAAADI. V dropped 7 bases and J dropped 6; count of bases not matched to a gene: 8. This CDR3 reads CASMDRVLLQPQHF. The CDR3 region has the DNA TGCGCCAGCATGGACAGGGTGCTGCTTCAGCCCCAGCATTTT.

This clone has more than one count but fewer than ten. The chain recombines TRBV14 with TRBJ1-1; no clear D gene. Germline lookup yields CDR1 SGHDN and CDR2 FVKESK. This CDR3 region has 14 residues. V was pared by 1 base and J by 10 bases, with 16 bases between. CDR3 nucleotides: TGTGCCAGCAGCCAAGGTTATGAGGGTATTGGAGCTTTCTTT. This translates into CASSQGYEGIGAFF. The complete variable domain, with remaining parts taken from reference TRBV14 and TRBJ1-1, reads EAGVTQFPSHSVIEKGQTVTLRCDPISGHDNLYWYRRVMGKEIKFLLHFVKESKQDESGMPNNRFLAERTGGTYSTLKVQPAELEDSGVYFCASSQGYEGIGAFFGQGTRLTVV.

This clone was counted only a few times. V usage is TRBV4-2 and J usage is TRBJ2-5, with D tentatively TRBD2 (5 bases). The CDR3 is 14 residues long. The V gene's germline CDR1 is LGHNA and CDR2 YNFKEQ. V gave up 1 base and J gave up 1 base, with 7 bases separating them. The CDR3 nucleotides read TGTGCCAGCAGCCAAGGCGGGTTCCAAGAGACCCAGTACTTC. It specifies CASSQGGFQETQYF.

V is TRBV10-3 and J is TRBJ2-7; TRBD1 aligns across 8 bases. Germline V lookup: CDR1 ENHRY, CDR2 SYGVKD. This CDR3 has 14 residues. J was trimmed by 6 bases and V by 4 bases; bases with no gene match: 8. The CDR3 sequence: CAISAGQGAGEQYF. Written as DNA, the CDR3 is TGTGCCATCAGTGCAGGGCAGGGGGCTGGCGAGCAGTACTTC.

The V call is TRBV28, the J call TRBJ1-2; D perhaps matches TRBD1 (5 bases). Germline CDR1 and CDR2: MDHEN and SYDVKM. The CDR3 sequence is 12 residues long. With 3 bases removed from V and 8 bases from J, the gap between germline ends came to 10 bases. For the CDR3, the DNA is TGTGCCAGCAGTTTCCCCGGGGGAGGCTACACCTTC. It translates to CASSFPGGGYTF.

V is TRBV28 and J is TRBJ2-2, with 11 bases fitting TRBD1. The CDR3 contains 13 residues. The germline V gene has CDR1 MDHEN and CDR2 SYDVKM. Trimming removed 5 bases from V and 10 bases from J; junction bases left unmatched: 3. CDR3 DNA: TGTGCCAGCAGTCGGACAGGGGGCGTGGAGCTGTTTTTT. Protein product: CASSRTGGVELFF.

The chain joins TRBV19 to TRBJ2-7; 7 nucleotides match TRBD1. Germline CDR1 is LNHDA and CDR2 is SQIVND (reference sequence). The CDR3 is 13 amino acids. The junction had 8 bases not matched to a gene; V was cut back by 5 bases and J by 7 bases. CDR3 protein: CASSFTRQGEQYF. CDR3 nucleotide sequence: TGTGCCAGTAGTTTCACCCGACAGGGAGAGCAGTACTTC.

The chain has TRBV6-5 and TRBJ2-7; weak D call: TRBD2 (5 bases). This CDR3 comprises 13 residues. Trimming cost V 5 bases and J 1 base, with 9 bases left between them. CDR1 is MNHEY and CDR2 is SVGAGI in the germline V gene. DNA for the CDR3: TGTGCCAGCAGTAGGACTCGATCCTACGAGCAGTACTTC. Protein product: CASSRTRSYEQYF.

This clone was counted between two and nine times. This CDR3 reads CASSFLGAREAFF. The DNA for the CDR3 is TGTGCCAGTAGTTTCCTGGGGGCTAGGGAAGCTTTCTTT. The V gene is TRBV19, the J gene TRBJ1-1, with a possible D match to TRBD1 (6 bases). The V gene lost 5 bases and the J gene lost 8 bases, with 15 bases spanning the gap. The CDR3 is 13 residues long. The germline V gene has CDR1 LNHDA and CDR2 SQIVND (reference sequence).

The chain couples TRBV5-1 to TRBJ2-3; no clear D. The V end lost 0 bases, the J end lost 2 bases, and 19 bases lay between the germline ends. The CDR3 spans 18 residues. The germline CDR1 and CDR2 sequences are SGHRS and YFSETQ. CDR3 amino acids: CASSLEARLPQNTDTQYF. The CDR3 DNA reads TGCGCCAGCAGCTTGGAAGCGCGGCTACCCCAGAACACAGATACGCAGTATTTT.

V usage is TRBV6-1 and J usage is TRBJ1-1; D gene uncertain. V was trimmed by 3 bases and J by 1 base, leaving 6 bases between them. This CDR3 is built from 13 residues. Germline assignment: CDR1 MNHNS and CDR2 SASEGT. CDR3 nucleotides: TGTGCCAGCAGTGATAGAAGGAACACTGAAGCTTTCTTT. It codes for CASSDRRNTEAFF.

In this sample, this clone turned up a few times. The V and J genes are TRBV4-1 and TRBJ2-1; 7 bases match TRBD1. CDR1 is MGHRA and CDR2 is YSYEKL in the germline V gene. V lost 1 base to trimming and J lost 6 bases; unmatched junction nucleotides: 6. The CDR3 extends over 15 amino acids. The CDR3 spells CASSQVDRVTNEQFF. The DNA of the CDR3 is TGCGCCAGCAGCCAAGTAGACAGGGTTACCAATGAGCAGTTCTTC.

The chain recombines TRBV14 with TRBJ2-1; 13 nucleotides line up with TRBD2. CDR3 length: 14 residues. Germline values: CDR1 SGHDN, CDR2 FVKESK. J lost 7 bases, V lost 9 bases, and 6 bases had no gene match. The CDR3 loop is CASRLAGGVNEQFF. The DNA for the CDR3 is TGTGCCAGTCGACTAGCGGGGGGTGTTAATGAGCAGTTCTTC.

The chain links TRBV16 to TRBJ1-5; 10 nucleotides align to TRBD1. CDR3 length: 18 residues. In germline, CDR1 is KGHSY, CDR2 FQNENV. J was trimmed by 4 bases and V by 1 base; bases with no gene match: 10. The CDR3 reads CASSQLAGTGARNQPQHF. The CDR3 nucleotides read TGTGCCAGCAGCCAATTGGCAGGGACAGGGGCGCGGAATCAGCCCCAGCATTTT.

This chain joins TRBV11-3 and TRBJ2-1; D is possibly TRBD2 (7 bases). V was clipped by 1 base and J by 10 bases, with 14 bases between them. CDR1 is SGHNT, CDR2 YENEEA, per germline. This CDR3 region has 14 residues. CDR3 amino acids: CASSLVGAGAEQFF. CDR3 sequence (DNA): TGTGCCAGCAGCTTAGTAGGGGCGGGGGCAGAGCAGTTCTTC.

The J gene is TRBJ2-5, the V gene TRBV5-1, with a weak D call TRBD2 (5 bases). Germline assignment: CDR1 SGHRS and CDR2 YFSETQ. The CDR3 runs 16 residues. V shed 0 bases and J shed 5 bases, with 17 bases lying between them. CDR3 in amino acids: CASSLGGSELTETQYF. Here the CDR3 DNA reads TGCGCCAGCAGCTTGGGGGGTAGCGAGTTAACGGAGACCCAGTACTTC.

This clone was detected once. The rearrangement joins TRBV7-2 to TRBJ2-7; 9 nucleotides line up with TRBD1. This CDR3 comprises 14 residues. The V and J ends lost 5 bases and 7 bases, in that order; junction bases with no gene match: 9. The germline gives CDR1 SGHTA, CDR2 FQGNSA. The CDR3 nucleotides are TGTGCCAGCAGCGCGGACAGGGGCGGAAGGGAGCAGTACTTC. Its translation is CASSADRGGREQYF.

This clone was seen a few times. Other DNA variants within this sample encode the same CDR3. The rearrangement uses TRBV27 and TRBJ1-1; D may be TRBD1 (5 bases). V was shortened by 1 base and J by 4 bases, with 19 bases between the two germline ends. Looked up from germline, CDR1 is MNHEY and CDR2 is SMNVEV (reference sequence). The CDR3 spans 17 residues. The CDR3 region is CASSLYPPTDLSTEAFF. In nucleotides, the CDR3 is TGTGCCAGCAGTTTATATCCCCCGACAGACTTGAGCACTGAAGCTTTCTTT.

This chain uses TRBV23-1 with TRBJ1-1; D is unclear. TRBV23-1 is reported as an ORF; its role is uncertain. CDR3 length equals 13 residues. Trimming left V 3 bases short and J 3 bases short, with 8 bases between. This chain's CDR3 is CASSQVAYTEAFF. The CDR3 DNA reads as TGCGCCAGCAGTCAGGTGGCATACACTGAAGCTTTCTTT.

This chain connects TRBV6-6 to TRBJ2-7; tentative D call: TRBD2 (5 bases). From germline, CDR1 is MNHNY and CDR2 SVGAGI (reference sequence). There are 13 residues in the CDR3. The V gene lost 0 bases and the J gene lost 5 bases, with 8 bases spanning the gap. CDR3 protein: CASSYSTGDEQYF. The CDR3, as DNA: TGTGCCAGCAGTTACTCGACCGGGGACGAGCAGTACTTC.

By share, this clone counts as medium-sized. The chain uses TRBV4-2 and TRBJ1-5; D gene unclear. V was pared by 3 bases and J by 3 bases, with 15 bases between. Germline loops: CDR1 LGHNA, CDR2 YNFKEQ. The CDR3 spans 16 residues. The CDR3 coding sequence is TGTGCCAGCAGCCAGGCCGGCGGCTTAGACAATCAGCCCCAGCATTTT. It translates to CASSQAGGLDNQPQHF.

The gene calls are TRBV4-2 and TRBJ2-3; 10 bases match TRBD2. V lost 0 bases and J lost 5; bases outside the gene matches: 5. CDR3 length equals 16 residues. The V gene's germline CDR1 is LGHNA and CDR2 YNFKEQ. The CDR3, as DNA: TGTGCCAGCAGCCAAGATCAAGCGGGAGGGCTAGATACGCAGTATTTT. Translated: CASSQDQAGGLDTQYF.

This chain uses TRBV7-6 with TRBJ1-3, with a possible D match to TRBD1 (6 bases). Looked up from germline, CDR1 is SGHVS and CDR2 is FNYEAQ. The V gene lost 0 bases and the J gene lost 4 bases, with 10 bases spanning the gap. CDR3 length: 15 amino acids. The DNA of the CDR3 is TGTGCCAGCAGCTTAGCTGGGGGCGCGGGAAACACCATATATTTT. Translated, it gives CASSLAGGAGNTIYF.

This clone was seen a single time. The CDR3 reads CASSPGQVSSSYEQYF. The CDR3 DNA is TGTGCCAGCAGCCCTGGACAGGTATCTAGCTCCTACGAGCAGTACTTC. The chain joins TRBV5-4 to TRBJ2-7; TRBD1 matches at 7 bases. V dropped 4 bases and J dropped 0; count of bases not matched to a gene: 10. Germline lookup yields CDR1 SGHNT and CDR2 YYREEE (reference sequence). This CDR3 spans 16 amino acids. The full variable domain, rest sourced from reference TRBV5-4 and TRBJ2-7, is ETGVTQSPTHLIKTRGQQVTLRCSSQSGHNTVSWYQQALGQGPQFIFQYYREEENGRGNFPPRFSGLQFPNYSSELNVNALELDDSALYLCASSPGQVSSSYEQYFGPGTRLTVT.

V usage is TRBV7-6 and J usage is TRBJ2-1; D is perhaps TRBD2 (6 bases). CDR1 is SGHVS and CDR2 is FNYEAQ in the germline V gene. V was trimmed by 2 bases and J by 5 bases, leaving 13 bases between them. This CDR3 has 15 amino acids. In DNA, the CDR3 is TGTGCCAGCAGCTTACCAGGAGGGCAAAACAATGAGCAGTTCTTC. It is translated as CASSLPGGQNNEQFF. Supplemented by reference TRBV7-6 and TRBJ2-1, the full variable domain reads GAGVSQSPRYKVTKRGQDVALRCDPISGHVSLYWYRQALGQGPEFLTYFNYEAQQDKSGLPNDRFSAERPEGSISTLTIQRTEQRDSAMYRCASSLPGGQNNEQFFGPGTRLTVL.

The rearrangement links TRBV19 to TRBJ1-4; TRBD1 aligns across 8 bases. Trimming removed 3 bases from V and 3 bases from J; junction bases left unmatched: 0. In germline, CDR1 is LNHDA, CDR2 SQIVND (reference sequence). This CDR3 has 14 residues. CDR3 nucleotide sequence: TGTGCCAGTAGTATGACAGGGGCTAATGAAAAACTGTTTTTT. It codes for CASSMTGANEKLFF.

The chain joins TRBV11-2 to TRBJ2-5; 7 bases map to TRBD1. V lost 10 bases to trimming and J lost 1 base; unmatched junction nucleotides: 3. The CDR3 runs to 12 residues. Germline CDR1 reads SGHAT; CDR2 reads FQNNGV. CDR3 nucleotides: TGTGCCAACCGGACAGGCCAAGAGACCCAGTACTTC. Protein sequence: CANRTGQETQYF.